A selection of T cell receptor beta chains follows, all from one sample in a study of CD8 T cells in ankylosing spondylitis. MiXCR, run by TCRdb on the 5' RACE reads, gives a single entry per CDR3 protein. The repertoire holds approximately 220,000 distinct CDR3 sequences, around a quarter seen once, with 6.6% in the top ten. Sequencing used blood, either unsorted or a sorted T cell fraction (not recorded which). These TCRs come from a male donor with ankylosing spondylitis or in good health (not recorded which). The CDR3 runs from the conserved cysteine through the conserved F or W. A D gene is named only where the DNA matches it firmly. Not every row has a clone size; where given, it reads once, few, many or a size class.

CDR3 DNA,CDR3 protein,V gene,clone size,J gene,D gene
TGTGCCAGCACGGCTTGGCGGGATGGAAACACTGAAGCTTTCTTT,CASTAWRDGNTEAFF,TRBV6-1,many,TRBJ1-1,-
TGCGCCAGCAGCGGAGGACAGGGGGCCCGCACAGATACGCAGTATTTT,CASSGGQGARTDTQYF,TRBV5-1,many,TRBJ2-3,TRBD1
TGTGCCAGCAGCCCTAGCGACAGGGCGGTTTCCTACAATGAGCAGTTCTTC,CASSPSDRAVSYNEQFF,TRBV7-8,-,TRBJ2-1,-
TGTGCCAGCAGTTTAGGGGTGGGATCGAATAGCAATCAGCCCCAGCATTTT,CASSLGVGSNSNQPQHF,TRBV12-3/TRBV12-4,many,TRBJ1-5,-
TGTGCCAGCAGCTTGGTTCTCGGCTACACAGATACGCAGTATTTT,CASSLVLGYTDTQYF,TRBV5-6,-,TRBJ2-3,-
TGTGCCAGCAGCCTTTGGACTAGAGGAGATACGCAGTATTTT,CASSLWTRGDTQYF,TRBV3-1,-,TRBJ2-3,TRBD2
TGTGCCAGCAGCCAATGGGGAATCAACTATGGCTACACCTTC,CASSQWGINYGYTF,TRBV3-1,many,TRBJ1-2,-
TGCAGTGCTAGTTTCAGGTCAAGGGGAAACACCATATATTTT,CSASFRSRGNTIYF,TRBV20-1,many,TRBJ1-3,-
TGCAGTGCGGAAAGGACTAGCGGGACGCGCAATGAGCAGTTCTTC,CSAERTSGTRNEQFF,TRBV20-1,few,TRBJ2-1,TRBD2
TGCGCCAGCTCCTGGGCGGACTCAGATACGCAGTATTTT,CASSWADSDTQYF,TRBV5-1,many,TRBJ2-3,-
TGTGTTAGCAGAGCGGACAGCATGGTTTGGTCACCCCTCCACTTT,CVSRADSMVWSPLHF,TRBV27,once,TRBJ1-6,-
TGCAGCGCAGGGAGTAACACCGGGGAGCTGTTTTTT,CSAGSNTGELFF,TRBV29-1,many,TRBJ2-2,-
TGTGCCAGCAGAACCCCCCTTTACGAGCAGTACTTC,CASRTPLYEQYF,TRBV6-5,few,TRBJ2-7,-
TGTGCCAGTAGTCGTGAGGCGGGGTATAGCAATCAGCCCCAGCATTTT,CASSREAGYSNQPQHF,TRBV19,few,TRBJ1-5,-
TGCGCCAGCAGCTTGACGACTAGCGGCTATCAAGAGACCCAGTACTTC,CASSLTTSGYQETQYF,TRBV5-1,many,TRBJ2-5,TRBD2
TGTGCCAGCAGCGCAACCGGGACAGGGGTTCAAAAACTGTTTTTT,CASSATGTGVQKLFF,TRBV9,many,TRBJ1-4,TRBD1
TGTGCCAGCAGCACAGGACTAGCGGGAGTGGAGACCCAGTACTTC,CASSTGLAGVETQYF,TRBV5-5,many,TRBJ2-5,TRBD2
TGCAGTGCTTATACTTCCGGGACTAGCGTGCGCAATGAGCAGTTCTTC,CSAYTSGTSVRNEQFF,TRBV20-1,-,TRBJ2-1,TRBD2
TGTGCCAGCAGTCCACCCGGGGGTGGTGAGACCCAGTACTTC,CASSPPGGGETQYF,TRBV12-3/TRBV12-4,few,TRBJ2-5,-
TGTGCCAGCAGCCGAAGGGACAGGGGGACCGGGGAGCTGTTTTTT,CASSRRDRGTGELFF,TRBV7-8,few,TRBJ2-2,TRBD1
TGCAGTGCTAGAGAGCCGGACGGCATGAACACTGAAGCTTTCTTT,CSAREPDGMNTEAFF,TRBV20-1,-,TRBJ1-1,-
TGTGCCATCAGTGGGACTGAAGATCAGCCCCAGCATTTT,CAISGTEDQPQHF,TRBV10-3,-,TRBJ1-5,-
TGTGCCATCACTAAGTCCAGCTCCTACAATGAGCAGTTCTTC,CAITKSSSYNEQFF,TRBV10-3,few,TRBJ2-1,-
TGTGCCAGTACCGATCTCCGGGACAGGGGCAATCAGCCCCAGCATTTT,CASTDLRDRGNQPQHF,TRBV19,-,TRBJ1-5,TRBD1
TGTGCCAGCAGCTTAGATCTGGGTTCCCTTTCACCCCTCCACTTT,CASSLDLGSLSPLHF,TRBV7-2,-,TRBJ1-6,-
TGCGCCAGCAGCTCTGGGCGGGAGGGTAATGAGCAGTTCTTC,CASSSGREGNEQFF,TRBV5-1,-,TRBJ2-1,TRBD2
TGTGCCAGCAGTTTATCGACCGGAGAGACCCAGTACTTC,CASSLSTGETQYF,TRBV12-3/TRBV12-4,-,TRBJ2-5,-
TGCAGCGTGGGACTAGCGAAAAGCACAGATACGCAGTATTTT,CSVGLAKSTDTQYF,TRBV29-1,few,TRBJ2-3,TRBD2
TGTGCCAGCAGCCCAACCCTAGCGGACTCCTACAATGAGCAGTTCTTC,CASSPTLADSYNEQFF,TRBV11-2,many,TRBJ2-1,TRBD2
TGCGCCAGCAGCGGTAGGGTGCCAGATACGCAGTATTTT,CASSGRVPDTQYF,TRBV5-1,once,TRBJ2-3,-
TGCAGTGCTAGAGCAGGGGTCAATCAGCCCCAGCATTTT,CSARAGVNQPQHF,TRBV20-1,-,TRBJ1-5,-
TGCAGCGTGGCAAGGGGGACACCAGATTACGAGCAGTACTTC,CSVARGTPDYEQYF,TRBV29-1,few,TRBJ2-7,-
TGTGCCATCAGTGAGGGGGTTCAAGAGACCCAGTACTTC,CAISEGVQETQYF,TRBV10-3,many,TRBJ2-5,-
TGCAGTGCCCAGGTGGGACTTAGCACAGATACGCAGTATTTT,CSAQVGLSTDTQYF,TRBV20-1,-,TRBJ2-3,-
TGCAGCGATGGGACTAGCCAACCTGCGGCCTACAATGAGCAGTTCTTC,CSDGTSQPAAYNEQFF,TRBV29-1,-,TRBJ2-1,TRBD2
TGCAGTGCTAGAGATAGTCAGCAGGGAGGTTTCATGTCCCAGCATTTT,CSARDSQQGGFMSQHF,TRBV20-1,few,TRBJ1-5,-
TGCGCCAGCAGCCAAGGTGTTGACTACGGGACCCAGTACTTC,CASSQGVDYGTQYF,TRBV4-1,many,TRBJ2-5,-
TGCAGCGTTGAAGTTCAGGGTGGAACTGAAGCTTTCTTT,CSVEVQGGTEAFF,TRBV29-1,many,TRBJ1-1,-
TGTGCCAGCAGTCCAATAGCCCGGAACACTGGTCCAGATACGCAGTATTTT,CASSPIARNTGPDTQYF,TRBV27,many,TRBJ2-3,-
TGTGCCAGCAGTTACTCCGGACTAGTAAATGAGCAGTTCTTC,CASSYSGLVNEQFF,TRBV6-5,-,TRBJ2-1,TRBD2
TGTGCCAGCAGAAGAACCGTTTCTCTCCGAAAAGGAGATGAAAAACTGTTTTTT,CASRRTVSLRKGDEKLFF,TRBV7-8,many,TRBJ1-4,-
TGTGCCAGCAGCCCCGGGCGGAGACTACTATACAATGAGCAGTTCTTC,CASSPGRRLLYNEQFF,TRBV11-2,many,TRBJ2-1,-
TGTGCCAGCAGTTTAGGGGCTAGCGGGAGTTCCTCCTACAATGAGCAGTTCTTC,CASSLGASGSSSYNEQFF,TRBV12-3/TRBV12-4,-,TRBJ2-1,TRBD2
TGCAGTGCTAGGAGCGGGAGGGAGATCACAGATACGCAGTATTTT,CSARSGREITDTQYF,TRBV20-1,-,TRBJ2-3,TRBD2
TGCAGTGCTAAGGGGGCGCGGATATTAACTAACTATGGCTACACCTTC,CSAKGARILTNYGYTF,TRBV20-1,many,TRBJ1-2,TRBD1
TGCAGTGCTAGTCGTCGGGAGGTCCAAGAGACCCAGTACTTC,CSASRREVQETQYF,TRBV20-1,-,TRBJ2-5,TRBD2
TGCGCCAGCAGCGTAACCGACCCTGGCTATGAGCAGTTCTTC,CASSVTDPGYEQFF,TRBV5-1,many,TRBJ2-1,-
TGTGCCACCAGCAGATTAAAAAGAGTAGACGATGAGCAGTTCTTC,CATSRLKRVDDEQFF,TRBV15,many,TRBJ2-1,-
TGTGCCAGCACGAAAGCCCGACTAGCGGGGCTCAATGAGCAGTTCTTC,CASTKARLAGLNEQFF,TRBV12-3/TRBV12-4,-,TRBJ2-1,TRBD2
TGCGCCAGCAGCCCCGTGTGGGGTTCCTACGAGCAGTACTTC,CASSPVWGSYEQYF,TRBV5-1,-,TRBJ2-7,-
TGTGCCAGCACCAAGGGGGGGACCAAAAACATTCAGTACTTC,CASTKGGTKNIQYF,TRBV5-6,-,TRBJ2-4,-